One and the same sample provided the 17 T cell receptor beta chains below, sequenced in a study of identical twins. TCRdb reprocessed the 5' RACE reads via MiXCR and lists one record per CDR3 protein. The table includes 500,000 to 600,000 distinct CDR3 sequences, 22% detected once. This same sample was also taken into another study, of T cells expressing NK-cell markers.

The specimen was CD4+ T cells sorted from blood. The receptors here all came from a woman aged 18-29 years in good health.

J is TRBJ2-1 and V is TRBV5-1; 10 nucleotides align to TRBD1. V gave up 6 bases and J gave up 15 bases; unmatched junction bases: 15. Germline loops: CDR1 SGHRS, CDR2 YFSETQ. The CDR3 is made up of 14 amino acids. The CDR3 DNA follows: TGCGCCAGCACCTTCTCCCACGACAGGGGGCCTTGGTTCTTC. Its translation is CASTFSHDRGPWFF.

V and J are TRBV7-6 and TRBJ2-7; 8 bases match TRBD2. V trimming: 5 bases; J trimming: 5 bases; junction bases outside the gene matches: 8. Germline CDR1 and CDR2: SGHVS and FNYEAQ. The CDR3 sequence is 14 residues long. The CDR3: CASSRVGLDDEQYF. CDR3 DNA sequence: TGTGCCAGCAGCAGGGTGGGACTAGACGACGAGCAGTACTTC.

The V call is TRBV5-1, the J call TRBJ1-2, with 8 bases identical to TRBD1. Germline values: CDR1 SGHRS, CDR2 YFSETQ. The CDR3 runs 15 residues. V lost 1 base and J lost 3; bases outside the gene matches: 5. CDR3 sequence (DNA): TGCGCCAGCAGCTTGAGGACAGGGAGCGACTATGGCTACACCTTC. This gives the protein CASSLRTGSDYGYTF.

This clonotype was found a few times. The chain uses TRBV20-1 and TRBJ1-1; D is undetermined. With 5 bases removed from V and 3 bases from J, the gap between germline ends came to 13 bases. The germline V gene encodes CDR1 DFQATT and CDR2 SNEGSKA (reference sequence). The CDR3 consists of 13 residues. Here the CDR3 DNA reads TGCAGTGCTCGGTTGCCGGATCACACTGAAGCTTTCTTT. As protein: CSARLPDHTEAFF.

In this sample, this clonotype turned up a few times. This chain links TRBV10-3 with TRBJ1-2; no clear D. V gave up 4 bases and J gave up 0 bases, with 3 bases separating them. The V gene's germline CDR1 is ENHRY and CDR2 SYGVKD. The CDR3 contains 12 residues. The CDR3 DNA sequence: TGTGCCATCAGTGCGCCTAACTATGGCTACACCTTC. Its protein is CAISAPNYGYTF.

This clonotype was counted a few times. The rearrangement links TRBV7-2 to TRBJ2-3, with 7 bases aligning to TRBD1. Trimming took 6 bases from V and 3 from J; bases not matched to a gene: 6. Germline V gives CDR1 SGHTA, CDR2 FQGNSA. The CDR3 runs 14 residues. The CDR3 sequence: CASSWDRITDTQYF. CDR3 sequence (DNA): TGTGCCAGCAGTTGGGACAGAATTACAGATACGCAGTATTTT.

This clonotype was recorded a few times. The chain has TRBV7-2 and TRBJ1-1; maybe TRBD1 (5 bases). The CDR3 has 13 residues. Per the germline V gene, CDR1 is SGHTA and CDR2 is FQGNSA. The germline V and J ends were trimmed by 4 bases and 11 bases, with 17 bases remaining between them. CDR3 region: CASSSSPGTAAFF. The CDR3 DNA reads TGTGCCAGCAGCTCCAGCCCCGGGACGGCGGCTTTCTTT.

V usage is TRBV5-1 and J usage is TRBJ2-1; D tentatively fits TRBD1 or TRBD2 (5 bases each). V lost 3 bases to trimming and J lost 1 base, with 11 bases between them. CDR3 size: 15 residues. CDR1 is SGHRS and CDR2 is YFSETQ in the germline V gene. CDR3 loop: CASSSGPGSYNEQFF. The CDR3 nucleotides are TGCGCCAGCAGCTCGGGACCTGGGTCCTACAATGAGCAGTTCTTC.

The rearrangement links TRBV7-8 to TRBJ2-7, with D perhaps TRBD1 or TRBD2 (5 bases each). Trimming pared 6 bases from V and 4 bases from J, leaving 22 bases between. CDR1 and CDR2 (germline): SGHVS, FQNEAQ. The CDR3 spans 16 residues. The CDR3 sequence: CASRADGTPQPYEQYF. CDR3 nucleotide sequence: TGTGCCAGCAGGGCTGACGGGACGCCACAACCTTACGAGCAGTACTTC.

J is TRBJ2-5 and V is TRBV20-1; D is ambiguous. The germline V and J ends were trimmed by 0 bases and 5 bases, with 7 bases remaining between them. This CDR3 region has 12 residues. The germline CDR1 and CDR2 sequences are DFQATT and SNEGSKA (reference sequence). The chain's CDR3 is CSARDTAETQYF. CDR3 DNA: TGCAGTGCTAGAGATACAGCGGAGACCCAGTACTTC.

This clonotype came up a few times. J is TRBJ1-1 and V is TRBV27; 8 bases agree with TRBD1. CDR3 length: 13 residues. Trimming cost V 6 bases and J 4 bases; bases outside gene matches: 4. Germline V gene data show CDR1 as MNHEY and CDR2 as SMNVEV (reference sequence). As DNA, the CDR3 is TGTGCCAGCAGCAGGGGGCTTCGCACTGAAGCTTTCTTT. It codes for CASSRGLRTEAFF.

This chain links TRBV6-2 or TRBV6-3 with TRBJ2-5; 7 bases map to TRBD2. The germline V gene has CDR1 MNHEY and CDR2 SVGEGT. This CDR3 spans 15 amino acids. Trimming took 2 bases from V and 5 from J; bases not matched to a gene: 8. This CDR3 reads CASSYPRTRGETQYF. The DNA of the CDR3 is TGTGCCAGCAGTTACCCTAGGACGCGGGGGGAGACCCAGTACTTC.

This clonotype was picked up many times. The rearrangement joins TRBV29-1 to TRBJ1-2; D is ambiguous. CDR1 is SQVTM and CDR2 is ANQGSEA in the germline V gene. Trimming removed 6 bases from V and 5 bases from J, with 19 bases in between. The CDR3 is made up of 14 amino acids. CDR3 nucleotide sequence: TGCAGCGTAGGCAGTTCAACCCAAGGGTATGGCTACACCTTC. Translating it yields CSVGSSTQGYGYTF.

This clonotype came up once. V gene TRBV7-2 combines with J gene TRBJ1-3; D perhaps matches TRBD1 (5 bases). Germline V gives CDR1 SGHTA, CDR2 FQGNSA. CDR3 size: 16 residues. Trimming pared 1 base from V and 0 bases from J, leaving 10 bases between. Here the CDR3 reads CASSLGGHSSGNTIYF. The CDR3 DNA is TGTGCCAGCAGCTTAGGTGGACACAGCTCTGGAAACACCATATATTTT.

J is TRBJ2-6 and V is TRBV12-3 or TRBV12-4; tentatively, D is TRBD2 (5 bases). V was cut by 3 bases and J by 0 bases, with 12 bases left in between. The CDR3 is made up of 17 amino acids. The CDR3 sequence: CASSFTGSLSGANVLTF. CDR3 bases: TGTGCCAGCAGTTTCACGGGGTCCCTCTCTGGGGCCAACGTCCTGACTTTC.

The gene calls are TRBV12-3 or TRBV12-4 and TRBJ2-4; 9 bases fit TRBD1. The CDR3 has 14 amino acids. The trim removed 6 bases at V and 6 bases at J, leaving 6 bases unmatched. CDR3 amino acids: CASSSTGGLNIQYF. The CDR3 DNA reads as TGTGCCAGCAGCTCGACAGGGGGGTTAAACATTCAGTACTTC.

This chain connects TRBV7-6 to TRBJ1-2, with a possible D match to TRBD1 (5 bases). Germline CDR1 and CDR2: SGHVS and FNYEAQ. The CDR3 is made up of 16 amino acids. V dropped 4 bases and J dropped 6 bases, with 21 bases sitting between them. The CDR3 is CASSSWRAGSANGYTF. The CDR3 nucleotides read TGTGCCAGCAGCTCATGGCGGGCAGGGTCTGCAAATGGCTACACCTTC.